The rows below give T cell receptor beta chains drawn from one sample of a study of T cells in Graves' hyperthyroidism and ophthalmopathy. TCRdb called the multiplex PCR reads again in MiXCR, with one record for every CDR3 protein. The top ten hold about 3.8% of the sample, which has fewer than 700,000 distinct CDR3 sequences, 15% to 20% seen once. Sequencing was performed on blood. The receptors originated from a woman aged 25 to 39 with Graves' hyperthyroidism. The CDR3 runs from the conserved cysteine through the conserved F or W. Each record gives: D gene, clone size, V gene, J gene, CDR3 length, CDR3 protein, CDR3 DNA. A D gene is named only where the DNA matches it firmly. Not every row has a clone size; where given, it reads once, few, many or a size class.

d_gene: NA; abundance: many; v_gene: TRBV6-2/TRBV6-3; j_gene: TRBJ2-5; len: 14; CDR3aa: CASSYRQKQETQYF; CDR3nt: TGTGCCAGCAGTTACCGGCAGAAACAAGAGACCCAGTACTTC
d_gene: TRBD1; abundance: NA; v_gene: TRBV27; j_gene: TRBJ2-7; len: 19; CDR3aa: CASSSHPSLRSQGVYEQYF; CDR3nt: TGTGCCAGCTCTTCGCATCCCTCTCTCCGATCCCAGGGGGTCTACGAGCAGTACTTC
d_gene: NA; abundance: NA; v_gene: TRBV12-3/TRBV12-4; j_gene: TRBJ1-2; len: 11; CDR3aa: CASSDGGDYTF; CDR3nt: TGTGCCAGCAGTGACGGGGGGGACTACACCTTC
d_gene: NA; abundance: few; v_gene: TRBV11-3; j_gene: TRBJ2-5; len: 16; CDR3aa: CASSTIWGMASETQYF; CDR3nt: TGTGCCAGCAGCACCATTTGGGGGATGGCTTCAGAGACCCAGTACTTC
d_gene: NA; abundance: NA; v_gene: TRBV4-1; j_gene: TRBJ2-7; len: 14; CDR3aa: CASSHLDTDYEQYF; CDR3nt: TGCGCCAGCAGCCACCTGGATACCGACTACGAGCAGTACTTC
d_gene: NA; abundance: many; v_gene: TRBV3-1; j_gene: TRBJ1-1; len: 13; CDR3aa: CASSRPGSREAFF; CDR3nt: TGTGCCAGCAGCCGTCCAGGCTCCAGGGAAGCTTTCTTT
d_gene: NA; abundance: NA; v_gene: TRBV11-2; j_gene: TRBJ2-7; len: 12; CDR3aa: CASSTIPTEQYF; CDR3nt: TGTGCCAGCAGCACCATTCCTACCGAGCAGTACTTC
d_gene: TRBD2; abundance: many; v_gene: TRBV12-3/TRBV12-4; j_gene: TRBJ2-7; len: 14; CDR3aa: CASSISGTTYEQYF; CDR3nt: TGTGCCAGCAGTATTAGCGGGACCACCTACGAGCAGTACTTC
d_gene: NA; abundance: many; v_gene: TRBV5-1; j_gene: TRBJ1-1; len: 12; CDR3aa: CASSIGTTEAFF; CDR3nt: TGCGCCAGCAGCATTGGGACAACAGAAGCTTTCTTT
d_gene: TRBD2; abundance: NA; v_gene: TRBV3-1; j_gene: TRBJ2-7; len: 14; CDR3aa: CASSHAGASYEQYF; CDR3nt: TGTGCCAGCAGCCATGCGGGAGCCTCCTACGAGCAGTACTTC
d_gene: NA; abundance: NA; v_gene: TRBV12-3/TRBV12-4; j_gene: TRBJ2-2; len: 15; CDR3aa: CASSLGSTVSGELFF; CDR3nt: TGTGCCAGCAGTTTGGGGAGTACGGTCTCCGGGGAGCTGTTTTTT
d_gene: NA; abundance: many; v_gene: TRBV18; j_gene: TRBJ2-3; len: 13; CDR3aa: CASSPGSADTQYF; CDR3nt: TGTGCCAGCTCACCGGGGAGCGCAGATACGCAGTATTTT
d_gene: TRBD1; abundance: many; v_gene: TRBV7-2; j_gene: TRBJ2-3; len: 15; CDR3aa: CASSSRTGRTDTQYF; CDR3nt: TGTGCCAGCAGCTCCAGGACAGGGAGGACAGATACGCAGTATTTT
d_gene: NA; abundance: few; v_gene: TRBV5-1; j_gene: TRBJ2-7; len: 15; CDR3aa: CASSLGSSAAYEQYF; CDR3nt: TGCGCCAGCAGCTTGGGTAGTTCTGCGGCCTACGAGCAGTACTTC
d_gene: TRBD2; abundance: many; v_gene: TRBV24-1; j_gene: TRBJ2-1; len: 17; CDR3aa: CATSDDLAGSSYNEQFF; CDR3nt: TGTGCCACCAGTGACGATCTAGCGGGAAGCTCCTACAATGAGCAGTTCTTC
d_gene: NA; abundance: few; v_gene: TRBV11-2; j_gene: TRBJ1-6; len: 12; CDR3aa: CASSYGPGALHF; CDR3nt: TGTGCCAGCAGTTACGGTCCCGGGGCCCTCCACTTT
d_gene: TRBD2; abundance: NA; v_gene: TRBV28; j_gene: TRBJ2-1; len: 17; CDR3aa: CASSPQTGTSGYNEQFF; CDR3nt: TGTGCCAGCAGTCCCCAGACCGGGACTAGCGGATACAATGAGCAGTTCTTC
d_gene: TRBD2; abundance: many; v_gene: TRBV28; j_gene: TRBJ2-7; len: 15; CDR3aa: CASSSGGGYPYEQYF; CDR3nt: TGTGCCAGCAGTTCCGGGGGGGGATACCCCTACGAGCAGTACTTC
d_gene: NA; abundance: few; v_gene: TRBV19; j_gene: TRBJ1-2; len: 15; CDR3aa: CAARIQTDYNYGYTF; CDR3nt: TGTGCCGCCAGAATACAGACAGACTACAACTATGGCTACACCTTC
d_gene: NA; abundance: NA; v_gene: TRBV7-8; j_gene: TRBJ2-7; len: 14; CDR3aa: CASRPGAGFHEQYF; CDR3nt: TGTGCCAGCAGACCTGGGGCAGGGTTTCACGAGCAGTACTTC
d_gene: NA; abundance: few; v_gene: TRBV30; j_gene: TRBJ2-7; len: 14; CDR3aa: CAWSRGGVGYEQYF; CDR3nt: TGTGCCTGGAGTAGGGGGGGTGTCGGCTACGAGCAGTACTTC
d_gene: NA; abundance: many; v_gene: TRBV2; j_gene: TRBJ1-1; len: 15; CDR3aa: CASSAVTGTGTEAFF; CDR3nt: TGTGCCAGCAGTGCCGTAACAGGGACCGGCACTGAAGCTTTCTTT
d_gene: TRBD1; abundance: NA; v_gene: TRBV12-3/TRBV12-4; j_gene: TRBJ2-7; len: 11; CDR3aa: CASRRTGEQYF; CDR3nt: TGTGCCAGCAGACGGACAGGGGAGCAGTACTTC
d_gene: TRBD1; abundance: NA; v_gene: TRBV24-1; j_gene: TRBJ2-7; len: 14; CDR3aa: CATSGRTGGYEQYF; CDR3nt: TGTGCCACCAGTGGCCGAACAGGGGGCTACGAGCAGTACTTC
d_gene: NA; abundance: many; v_gene: TRBV5-1; j_gene: TRBJ2-3; len: 17; CDR3aa: CASSPGSSISMADTQYF; CDR3nt: TGCGCCAGCAGCCCCGGGAGTAGTATCTCAATGGCAGATACGCAGTATTTT
d_gene: TRBD1; abundance: many; v_gene: TRBV24-1; j_gene: TRBJ2-7; len: 16; CDR3aa: CATSDTGTGGNYEQYF; CDR3nt: TGTGCCACCAGTGATACCGGGACAGGAGGCAACTACGAGCAGTACTTC
d_gene: TRBD1; abundance: NA; v_gene: TRBV29-1; j_gene: TRBJ2-5; len: 17; CDR3aa: CSVEDPSRDRGGETQYF; CDR3nt: TGCAGCGTTGAAGATCCTAGTCGGGACAGGGGCGGAGAGACCCAGTACTTC
d_gene: TRBD2; abundance: few; v_gene: TRBV28; j_gene: TRBJ2-3; len: 19; CDR3aa: CASSPVIGLAGEWADTQYF; CDR3nt: TGTGCCAGCAGTCCCGTTATCGGACTAGCGGGTGAATGGGCAGATACGCAGTATTTT
d_gene: NA; abundance: few; v_gene: TRBV20-1; j_gene: TRBJ2-1; len: 12; CDR3aa: CSASEEGYEQFF; CDR3nt: TGCAGTGCTAGTGAGGAGGGCTATGAGCAGTTCTTC
d_gene: NA; abundance: few; v_gene: TRBV3-1; j_gene: TRBJ2-2; len: 15; CDR3aa: CASSPEGGVAGELFF; CDR3nt: TGTGCCAGCAGCCCCGAAGGGGGAGTGGCCGGGGAGCTGTTTTTT
d_gene: TRBD1; abundance: many; v_gene: TRBV3-1; j_gene: TRBJ1-2; len: 13; CDR3aa: CASSPGTARGYTF; CDR3nt: TGTGCCAGCAGCCCTGGGACAGCTCGTGGCTACACCTTC
d_gene: NA; abundance: many; v_gene: TRBV20-1; j_gene: TRBJ2-1; len: 13; CDR3aa: CKIQRASYNEQFF; CDR3nt: TGCAAGATTCAGAGGGCTTCCTACAATGAGCAGTTCTTC
d_gene: NA; abundance: NA; v_gene: TRBV11-3; j_gene: TRBJ2-7; len: 13; CDR3aa: CASSFTGRYEQYF; CDR3nt: TGTGCCAGCAGCTTCACAGGGAGATACGAGCAGTACTTC
d_gene: TRBD1; abundance: NA; v_gene: TRBV10-1; j_gene: TRBJ2-3; len: 19; CDR3aa: CASSEPHDVCRGRLDTQYF; CDR3nt: TGCGCCAGCAGTGAGCCCCACGATGTGTGCAGGGGGCGATTAGATACGCAGTATTTT
d_gene: NA; abundance: many; v_gene: TRBV11-2; j_gene: TRBJ2-5; len: 15; CDR3aa: CASSFIPQGRETQYF; CDR3nt: TGTGCCAGCAGCTTTATTCCTCAGGGGCGGGAGACCCAGTACTTC
d_gene: TRBD2; abundance: NA; v_gene: TRBV7-9; j_gene: TRBJ2-7; len: 15; CDR3aa: CASSLGLAGGLEQYF; CDR3nt: TGTGCCAGCAGCCTGGGACTAGCGGGAGGTCTCGAGCAGTACTTC
d_gene: NA; abundance: few; v_gene: TRBV25-1; j_gene: TRBJ2-2; len: 16; CDR3aa: CASSEYRSDGPGELFF; CDR3nt: TGTGCCAGCAGTGAATATCGGAGTGATGGGCCCGGGGAGCTGTTTTTT
d_gene: NA; abundance: NA; v_gene: TRBV6-2/TRBV6-3; j_gene: TRBJ1-2; len: 13; CDR3aa: CASGHPYNYGYTF; CDR3nt: TGTGCCAGCGGCCACCCATATAACTATGGCTACACCTTC
d_gene: TRBD1; abundance: NA; v_gene: TRBV5-1; j_gene: TRBJ2-2; len: 20; CDR3aa: CASSLGTGDSLVLEPGELFF; CDR3nt: TGCGCCAGCAGCCTCGGGACAGGGGACTCCTTGGTCCTTGAGCCCGGGGAGCTGTTTTTT
d_gene: TRBD2; abundance: NA; v_gene: TRBV6-5; j_gene: TRBJ2-3; len: 18; CDR3aa: CASSYSGLAGSGTDTQYF; CDR3nt: TGTGCCAGCAGTTACTCGGGACTAGCGGGTTCAGGAACAGATACGCAGTATTTT
d_gene: NA; abundance: NA; v_gene: TRBV27; j_gene: TRBJ2-5; len: 14; CDR3aa: CASSFQGDQETQYF; CDR3nt: TGTGCCAGCAGTTTCCAGGGTGACCAAGAGACCCAGTACTTC
d_gene: TRBD2; abundance: few; v_gene: TRBV7-6; j_gene: TRBJ2-3; len: 18; CDR3aa: CASSTIRGGRTSTDTQYF; CDR3nt: TGTGCCAGCAGCACAATACGGGGGGGGAGAACTAGCACAGATACGCAGTATTTT
d_gene: TRBD1; abundance: few; v_gene: TRBV27; j_gene: TRBJ1-4; len: 15; CDR3aa: CASSFEPTGEEKLFF; CDR3nt: TGTGCCAGCAGTTTTGAGCCAACAGGGGAAGAAAAACTGTTTTTT
d_gene: NA; abundance: many; v_gene: TRBV6-1; j_gene: TRBJ1-5; len: 15; CDR3aa: CASSDQGTYNQPQHF; CDR3nt: TGTGCCAGCAGTGACCAGGGGACATACAATCAGCCCCAGCATTTT
d_gene: NA; abundance: NA; v_gene: TRBV19; j_gene: TRBJ2-7; len: 14; CDR3aa: CASSITGVFYEQYF; CDR3nt: TGTGCCAGTAGTATAACCGGGGTGTTCTACGAGCAGTACTTC
d_gene: NA; abundance: many; v_gene: TRBV7-2; j_gene: TRBJ2-5; len: 13; CDR3aa: CASSPLGKETQYF; CDR3nt: TGTGCCAGCAGCCCACTGGGGAAAGAGACCCAGTACTTC
d_gene: TRBD1; abundance: many; v_gene: TRBV6-1; j_gene: TRBJ1-1; len: 13; CDR3aa: CASTGQVNTEAFF; CDR3nt: TGTGCCAGCACCGGACAGGTGAACACTGAAGCTTTCTTT
d_gene: NA; abundance: NA; v_gene: TRBV9; j_gene: TRBJ2-7; len: 14; CDR3aa: CASSALNAPYEQYF; CDR3nt: TGTGCCAGCAGCGCCCTCAATGCCCCCTACGAGCAGTACTTC
d_gene: TRBD1; abundance: NA; v_gene: TRBV20-1; j_gene: TRBJ1-2; len: 13; CDR3aa: CSASRQGYYGYTF; CDR3nt: TGCAGTGCCTCCAGACAGGGGTACTATGGCTACACCTTC
d_gene: NA; abundance: many; v_gene: TRBV27; j_gene: TRBJ2-7; len: 15; CDR3aa: CASSYRHVGSYEQYF; CDR3nt: TGTGCCAGCAGTTACCGACACGTCGGGAGTTACGAGCAGTACTTC
d_gene: TRBD2; abundance: few; v_gene: TRBV20-1; j_gene: TRBJ2-3; len: 15; CDR3aa: CSAALAGGTRDTQYF; CDR3nt: TGCAGTGCTGCACTAGCGGGAGGAACCAGGGATACGCAGTATTTT
d_gene: NA; abundance: few; v_gene: TRBV5-1; j_gene: TRBJ2-7; len: 15; CDR3aa: CASSLEWGPSYEQYF; CDR3nt: TGCGCCAGCAGCTTGGAATGGGGACCCTCCTACGAGCAGTACTTC
d_gene: NA; abundance: few; v_gene: TRBV9; j_gene: TRBJ2-3; len: 13; CDR3aa: CASSASGPVTQYF; CDR3nt: TGTGCCAGCAGCGCCTCGGGACCGGTTACGCAGTATTTT